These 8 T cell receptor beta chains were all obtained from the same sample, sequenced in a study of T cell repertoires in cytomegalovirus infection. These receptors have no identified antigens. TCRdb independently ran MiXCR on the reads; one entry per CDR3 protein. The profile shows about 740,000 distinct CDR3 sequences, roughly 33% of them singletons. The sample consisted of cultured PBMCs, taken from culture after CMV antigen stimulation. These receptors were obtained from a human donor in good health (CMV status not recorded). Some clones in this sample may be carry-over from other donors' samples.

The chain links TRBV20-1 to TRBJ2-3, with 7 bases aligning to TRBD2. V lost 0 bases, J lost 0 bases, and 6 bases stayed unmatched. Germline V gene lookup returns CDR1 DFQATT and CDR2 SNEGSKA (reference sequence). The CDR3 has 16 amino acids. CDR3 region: CSARDGLAESTDTQYF. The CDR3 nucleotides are TGCAGTGCTAGAGATGGCCTAGCGGAAAGCACAGATACGCAGTATTTT.

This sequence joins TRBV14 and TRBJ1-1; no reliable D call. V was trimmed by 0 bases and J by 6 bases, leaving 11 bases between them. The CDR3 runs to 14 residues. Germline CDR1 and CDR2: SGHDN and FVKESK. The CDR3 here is CASSQDILMAEAFF. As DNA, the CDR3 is TGTGCCAGCAGCCAAGATATCCTCATGGCTGAAGCTTTCTTT.

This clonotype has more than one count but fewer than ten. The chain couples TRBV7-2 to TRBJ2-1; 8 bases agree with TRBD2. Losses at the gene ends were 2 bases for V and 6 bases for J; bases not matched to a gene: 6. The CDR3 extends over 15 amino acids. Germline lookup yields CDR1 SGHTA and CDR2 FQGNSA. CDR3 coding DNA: TGTGCCAGCAGCTTATCGCTAGCGGGTTTCAATGAGCAGTTCTTC. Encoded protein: CASSLSLAGFNEQFF.

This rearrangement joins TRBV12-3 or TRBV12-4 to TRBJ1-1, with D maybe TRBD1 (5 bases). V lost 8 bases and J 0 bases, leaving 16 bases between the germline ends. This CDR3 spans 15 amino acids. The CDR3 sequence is CASRKRGGLNTEAFF. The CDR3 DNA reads TGTGCCAGCCGGAAACGGGGGGGATTGAACACTGAAGCTTTCTTT.

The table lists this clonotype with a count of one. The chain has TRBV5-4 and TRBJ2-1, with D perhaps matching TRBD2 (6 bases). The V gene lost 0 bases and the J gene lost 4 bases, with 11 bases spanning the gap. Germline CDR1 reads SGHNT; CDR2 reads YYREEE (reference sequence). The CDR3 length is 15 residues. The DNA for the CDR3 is TGTGCCAGCAGCTTGGGTCGCGGGGTATACAATGAGCAGTTCTTC. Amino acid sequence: CASSLGRGVYNEQFF.

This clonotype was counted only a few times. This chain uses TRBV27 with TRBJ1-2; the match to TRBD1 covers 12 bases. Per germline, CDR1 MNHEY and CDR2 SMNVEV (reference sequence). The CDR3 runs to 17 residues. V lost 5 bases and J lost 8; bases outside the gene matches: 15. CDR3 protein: CASSPRDRGRSSGGYTF. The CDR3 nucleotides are TGTGCCAGCAGTCCCCGGGACAGGGGGCGAAGTTCAGGCGGCTACACCTTC.

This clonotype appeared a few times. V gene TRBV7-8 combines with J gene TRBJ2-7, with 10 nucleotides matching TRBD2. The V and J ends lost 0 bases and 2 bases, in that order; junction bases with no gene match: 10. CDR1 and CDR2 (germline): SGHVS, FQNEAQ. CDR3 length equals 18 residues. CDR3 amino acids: CASSLAGLADILTYEQYF. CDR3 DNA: TGTGCCAGCAGCTTAGCAGGACTAGCGGACATCCTAACCTACGAGCAGTACTTC.

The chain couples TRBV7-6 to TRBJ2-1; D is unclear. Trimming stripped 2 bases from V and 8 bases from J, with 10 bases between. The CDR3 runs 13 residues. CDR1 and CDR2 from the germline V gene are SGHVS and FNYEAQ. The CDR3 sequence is CASSLINGDEQFF. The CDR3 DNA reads TGTGCCAGCAGCTTAATCAATGGCGATGAGCAGTTCTTC.